This T cell receptor beta chain stems from a study of blood T cell repertoires in COVID-19. Study in general: The United States, Italy and Spain supplied acute and convalescent COVID-19 samples. PBMCs, B-cell-depleted T cells, or T cells were the source of the cDNA or gDNA that made up the material.

In the authors' workflow: Amplification from reference gene primers served as the basis for estimated nucleated cell counts. Clones were read by immunoSEQ multiplex PCR, and TCRdb kept only the in-frame ones, dropping some. V and J calls and clone size are given by that table; D and trimming were obtained from the DNA. The table lists a few hundred thousand clones, about 86% of them singletons. Sequenced: peripheral blood. The receptor's source is a man aged 18 to 35 with active or convalescent COVID-19.

The CDR3 spells CASSLGLAGVVNEQFF. For the CDR3, the DNA is TGTGCCAGCAGCTTAGGACTAGCGGGAGTGGTCAATGAGCAGTTCTTC. The chain combines TRBV11-3 with TRBJ2-1; TRBD2 agrees at 12 bases. J was trimmed by 6 bases and V by 1 base; bases with no gene match: 4. Germline V CDR1 and CDR2: SGHNT, YENEEA. CDR3 length equals 16 residues.